What follows is one T cell receptor (beta chain) and its context. The data stem from a study of identifying expanded T cells in peripheral blood. Sequencing was performed with immunoSEQ multiplex PCR; in TCRdb, only in-frame clones are kept and a portion is missing. The sample carries about 81,000 clones, roughly 84% recorded once. The sequencing sample was made of blood. The sequence was collected from a person aged 18 to 69 in good health.

This CDR3 reads CASSRQGAYEQYF. The CDR3 DNA sequence: TGTGCCAGCAGCCGCCAAGGTGCCTACGAGCAGTACTTC. The chain joins TRBV7-9 to TRBJ2-7; D uncertain. Between the trimmed V and J ends, which lost 5 bases and 2 bases, there was a span of 10 bases. Germline values: CDR1 SEHNR, CDR2 FQNEAQ (reference sequence). CDR3 length: 13 amino acids.